The 24 T cell receptor beta chains in this list originate from one sample, sequenced in a study of blood T cell repertoires in COVID-19. Profiling relied on immunoSEQ multiplex PCR, and the TCRdb table lists in-frame clones only, not all of them. The sample holds hundreds of thousands of clones, approximately 90% seen once. The sequencing input was peripheral blood. Receptor source: a man between 18 and 29 years old with COVID-19, enrolled during active disease.

The rearrangement uses TRBV7-6 and TRBJ2-2, with a weak D call TRBD1 (5 bases). CDR3 size: 15 residues. V was shortened by 0 bases and J by 7 bases, with 12 bases between the two germline ends. Germline V lookup: CDR1 SGHVS, CDR2 FNYEAQ. CDR3 amino acids: CASSLAQGRIGELFF. CDR3 nucleotides: TGTGCCAGCAGCTTAGCTCAGGGAAGAATCGGGGAGCTGTTTTTT. The whole variable domain, filled in from reference TRBV7-6 and TRBJ2-2, reads GAGVSQSPRYKVTKRGQDVALRCDPISGHVSLYWYRQALGQGPEFLTYFNYEAQQDKSGLPNDRFSAERPEGSISTLTIQRTEQRDSAMYRCASSLAQGRIGELFFGEGSRLTVL.

The chain is built from TRBV7-9 and TRBJ2-7; TRBD2 might be the D (6 bases). The germline V gene has CDR1 SEHNR and CDR2 FQNEAQ (reference sequence). V was clipped by 1 base and J by 7 bases, with 17 bases between them. The CDR3 is 15 residues long. The CDR3 sequence: CASSLGAGARGEQYF. For the CDR3, the DNA is TGTGCCAGCAGCTTAGGTGCCGGGGCCCGGGGGGAGCAGTACTTC.

The J gene is TRBJ1-1, the V gene TRBV6-5; 9 nucleotides line up with TRBD1. The CDR3 covers 15 residues. Germline V gene sequence: CDR1 MNHEY, CDR2 SVGAGI. Trimming at V came to 6 bases and at J to 1 base, leaving 6 bases not matched to a gene. CDR3 DNA: TGTGCCAGCAGACTTGGACAGGGGAAGAACACTGAAGCTTTCTTT. Its protein product is CASRLGQGKNTEAFF.

V usage is TRBV5-1 and J usage is TRBJ2-6, with a possible D match to TRBD1 (5 bases). Trimming left V 4 bases short and J 0 bases short, with 17 bases between. CDR1 is SGHRS and CDR2 is YFSETQ in the germline V gene. CDR3 length equals 18 residues. The CDR3 bases are TGCGCCAGCAGCCCTGACAGTGGAGTTTCCTCTGGGGCCAACGTCCTGACTTTC. Its translation: CASSPDSGVSSGANVLTF.

This clone was observed a single time. V is TRBV12-3 or TRBV12-4 and J is TRBJ1-6; D perhaps matches TRBD1 (5 bases). CDR3 length: 12 residues. Trimming cost V 2 bases and J 10 bases, with 6 bases left between them. CDR3 nucleotide sequence: TGTGCCAGCAGTTTACAGGGCTCACCCCTCCACTTT. Translating gives CASSLQGSPLHF.

This clone was detected only once. V and J are TRBV3-1 (or the pseudogene TRBV3-2) and TRBJ2-7, with 10 bases fitting TRBD2. The CDR3 extends over 14 amino acids. The junction had 3 bases not matched to a gene; V was cut back by 5 bases and J by 2 bases. Germline V gives CDR1 LGHDT, CDR2 YNNKEL (reference sequence). CDR3 sequence (DNA): TGTGCCAGCAGCAGAAGCGGGAGGGCCTACGAGCAGTACTTC. This codes for CASSRSGRAYEQYF.

This chain connects TRBV15 to TRBJ1-2; possibly TRBD1 for D (6 bases). The germline V gene has CDR1 LNHNV and CDR2 YYDKDF (reference sequence). CDR3 length: 14 amino acids. V was pared by 4 bases and J by 0 bases, with 9 bases between. The CDR3 is CATSKDRPNYGYTF. CDR3 sequence (DNA): TGTGCCACCAGCAAGGACAGACCTAACTATGGCTACACCTTC.

CDR3 DNA: TGCGCCAGCAGCCCAGGACAGTTTATCACCGGGGAGCTGTTTTTT. Protein: CASSPGQFITGELFF. The gene calls are TRBV5-1 and TRBJ2-2; weak D call: TRBD1 (6 bases). Trimming cost V 4 bases and J 4 bases, with 14 bases left between them. Germline CDR1 reads SGHRS; CDR2 reads YFSETQ. The CDR3 is made up of 15 amino acids.

The chain has TRBV11-2 and TRBJ2-5; unclear D gene. CDR1 is SGHAT and CDR2 is FQNNGV in the germline V gene. Trimming left V 1 base short and J 4 bases short, with 4 bases between. The CDR3 is 12 amino acids. The CDR3 reads CASSLAGETQYF. CDR3 DNA: TGTGCCAGCAGCTTAGCGGGAGAGACCCAGTACTTC.

The CDR3 reads CASSRSRTANTEAFF. The CDR3 region has the DNA TGTGCCAGCAGCCGTTCTAGGACAGCGAACACTGAAGCTTTCTTT. This chain connects TRBV7-9 to TRBJ1-1; tentative D call: TRBD1 (6 bases). V lost 5 bases to trimming and J lost 1 base, with 14 bases between them. Germline V gene data show CDR1 as SEHNR and CDR2 as FQNEAQ (reference sequence). This CDR3 spans 15 amino acids. Looking up the rest from reference TRBV7-9 and TRBJ1-1 gives the full variable domain: DTGVSQNPRHKITKRGQNVTFRCDPISEHNRLYWYRQTLGQGPEFLTYFQNEAQLEKSRLLSDRFSAERPKGSFSTLEIQRTEQGDSAMYLCASSRSRTANTEAFFGQGTRLTVV.

This chain uses TRBV5-6 with TRBJ2-3; TRBD2 matches 10 bases. The CDR3 spans 16 residues. Unmatched junction bases numbered 6, after V lost 1 base and J lost 4 bases. Germline CDR1 and CDR2: SGHDT and YYEEEE. CDR3 residues: CASSLLASGSPDTQYF. The CDR3 nucleotides read TGTGCCAGCAGCTTGTTAGCTAGCGGGAGTCCAGATACGCAGTATTTT.

The rearrangement links TRBV27 to TRBJ1-4; D unclear. This CDR3 comprises 15 residues. V was shortened by 4 bases and J by 8 bases, with 17 bases between the two germline ends. Germline V gives CDR1 MNHEY, CDR2 SMNVEV (reference sequence). CDR3 protein: CASSSEVEGREKLFF. The CDR3 DNA is TGTGCCAGCAGTTCCGAGGTGGAGGGAAGGGAAAAACTGTTTTTT.

The V gene is TRBV6-5, the J gene TRBJ2-7, with a weak D call TRBD1 (5 bases). CDR3 length: 13 amino acids. Germline V gene lookup returns CDR1 MNHEY and CDR2 SVGAGI. Trimming stripped 5 bases from V and 4 bases from J, with 12 bases between. CDR3: CASSLVAGYEQYF. The CDR3 DNA reads as TGTGCCAGCAGTCTGGTGGCAGGGTACGAGCAGTACTTC.

This clone has more than one count but fewer than ten. The J gene is TRBJ1-1, the V gene TRBV3-1 (or the pseudogene TRBV3-2); D is unresolved. CDR1 and CDR2 from the germline V gene are LGHDT and YNNKEL (reference sequence). The CDR3 is made up of 14 amino acids. V was trimmed by 1 base and J by 1 base, leaving 7 bases between them. The CDR3 DNA sequence: TGTGCCAGCAGCCAAGCCCCAGGGAACACTGAAGCTTTCTTT. Its translation is CASSQAPGNTEAFF.

This clone has just a few counts. The genes are TRBV9 and TRBJ2-6; the D is unclear. CDR3 size: 14 residues. Germline V gives CDR1 SGDLS, CDR2 YYNGEE. Trimming left V 5 bases short and J 1 base short, with 7 bases between. The DNA for the CDR3 is TGTGCCAGCAGAAGCCGTTCTGGGGCCAACGTCCTGACTTTC. The encoded protein is CASRSRSGANVLTF.

V gene TRBV2 combines with J gene TRBJ2-1; the match to TRBD2 covers 7 bases. This CDR3 contains 13 residues. The trim removed 7 bases at V and 8 bases at J, leaving 8 bases unmatched. Germline V gene sequence: CDR1 SNHLY, CDR2 FYNNEI. The DNA for the CDR3 is TGTGCCAGCACTGACGGGGGAGGGTATGAGCAGTTCTTC. It yields the protein CASTDGGGYEQFF.

The chain has TRBV6-2 or TRBV6-3 and TRBJ2-5, with 7 bases matching TRBD2. The V gene end was trimmed by 7 bases and the J gene end by 4 bases; junction bases not matched to a gene: 9. CDR3 length: 14 residues. Germline V gives CDR1 MNHEY, CDR2 SVGEGT. The CDR3 protein is CASTPLAAPETQYF. The CDR3 nucleotides are TGTGCCAGCACCCCGCTAGCGGCCCCAGAGACCCAGTACTTC.

The chain is built from TRBV19 and TRBJ2-1; the match to TRBD2 covers 11 bases. Trimming cost V 3 bases and J 3 bases; bases outside gene matches: 7. The length of the CDR3 is 17 residues. Germline CDR1 is LNHDA and CDR2 is SQIVND (reference sequence). The CDR3 loop reads CASSITSGGSGYNEQFF. The CDR3 DNA sequence: TGTGCCAGTAGTATTACTAGCGGGGGTTCTGGCTACAATGAGCAGTTCTTC. Full variable domain (outside the CDR3, taken from reference TRBV19 and TRBJ2-1): DGGITQSPKYLFRKEGQNVTLSCEQNLNHDAMYWYRQDPGQGLRLIYYSQIVNDFQKGDIAEGYSVSREKKESFPLTVTSAQKNPTAFYLCASSITSGGSGYNEQFFGPGTRLTVL.

This chain joins TRBV4-1 and TRBJ1-5; the D gene is possibly TRBD1 (5 bases). From germline, CDR1 is MGHRA and CDR2 YSYEKL. The CDR3 covers 15 residues. The V and J ends lost 2 bases and 2 bases respectively, with 10 bases between them. The CDR3 DNA sequence: TGCGCCAGCAGCCAATTAGGGGTTGGCAATCAGCCCCAGCATTTT. Translating it yields CASSQLGVGNQPQHF.

The rearrangement joins TRBV10-2 to TRBJ2-7; the D gene is possibly TRBD2 (5 bases). The V and J ends lost 4 bases and 0 bases respectively, with 10 bases between them. There are 14 residues in the CDR3. Germline assignment: CDR1 WSHSY and CDR2 SAAADI. This CDR3 reads CASSVGLSSYEQYF. The CDR3 nucleotides are TGCGCCAGCAGTGTCGGACTGTCCTCCTACGAGCAGTACTTC.

The genes are TRBV7-9 and TRBJ2-2; the match to TRBD2 covers 8 bases. Trimming cost V 2 bases and J 5 bases; bases outside gene matches: 16. The CDR3 extends over 19 amino acids. CDR1 and CDR2 (germline): SEHNR, FQNEAQ (reference sequence). CDR3 nucleotide sequence: TGTGCCAGCAGCTTATGGTTGAACCGGGGGGGCCTTGGGACCGGGGAGCTGTTTTTT. Its translation: CASSLWLNRGGLGTGELFF.

CDR3 bases: TGTGCCAGTAGTCTCGCCGGGACAGGGTCCGGGGAGCTGTTTTTT. It specifies CASSLAGTGSGELFF. V gene TRBV19 combines with J gene TRBJ2-2, with 9 bases that match TRBD1. J lost 6 bases, V lost 5 bases, and 7 bases had no gene match. Germline loops: CDR1 LNHDA, CDR2 SQIVND (reference sequence). CDR3 length: 15 amino acids.

V usage is TRBV5-1 and J usage is TRBJ1-2, with 8 positions matching TRBD1. V lost 4 bases, J lost 8 bases, and 7 bases stayed unmatched. Germline values: CDR1 SGHRS, CDR2 YFSETQ. This CDR3 is built from 13 residues. CDR3 sequence (DNA): TGCGCCAGCAGCCGGACAGGGTTGAGAGGCTACACCTTC. Translation: CASSRTGLRGYTF.

The rearrangement joins TRBV7-8 to TRBJ2-6, with D possibly being TRBD2 (5 bases). Per the germline V gene, CDR1 is SGHVS and CDR2 is FQNEAQ. The CDR3 runs 16 residues. V was cut by 1 base and J by 4 bases, with 11 bases left in between. CDR3 DNA sequence: TGTGCCAGCAGCTTAGGAGGGTACGCCGGGGCCAACGTCCTGACTTTC. It encodes CASSLGGYAGANVLTF. Variable domain in full (rest from reference TRBV7-8 and TRBJ2-6): GAGVSQSPRYKVAKRGQDVALRCDPISGHVSLFWYQQALGQGPEFLTYFQNEAQLDKSGLPSDRFFAERPEGSVSTLKIQRTQQEDSAVYLCASSLGGYAGANVLTFGAGSRLTVL.